This T cell receptor (beta chain) was retrieved from a study of blood T cells in healthy people across ages. This CDR3 spans 14 amino acids. The germline V gene has CDR1 SGHKS and CDR2 YYEKEE (reference sequence). Through a sample-barcoded 5' primer and a J-beta primer mix, a second PCR was run for roughly 6 to 11 cycles. A template-switch adaptor containing 12 random nucleotides labeled each cDNA molecule. Individual samples furnished no less than 3 million CDR3-containing paired-end reads apiece. MiXCR, applied by TCRdb to the 5' RACE reads, yields one record per CDR3 protein. Of 850,000 to 1,000,000 distinct CDR3 sequences detected, just over 50% appear once; the ten largest clones hold around 21%. Per sample, no less than 5 micrograms of total RNA were extracted. About this clonotype itself: One end of the junction does not line up with germline, which may come from a read error.

The material sequenced was blood. The TCR originated in a woman aged 60-75 years in good health. V usage is TRBV5-5 and J usage is TRBJ2-2; D not resolved. The CDR3 region is CTSSFTVNTGELFF. The CDR3, as DNA: TGTACCAGCAGCTTTACGGTGAACACCGGGGAGCTGTTTTTT.